The entry that follows covers one TCR beta chain sequence. This sample was included in a study of blood T cell repertoires in COVID-19. Across the study: Sources were T cells, B-cell-depleted T cells, or PBMCs; the material itself was cDNA or gDNA.

Each recovered donor of Cohort 3 presented with two negative PCRs, clearance, or symptom resolution. Sequencing was performed with immunoSEQ multiplex PCR; in TCRdb, only in-frame clones are kept and a portion is missing. The top ten hold roughly a tenth of the sample, which has more than 300,000 clones, roughly nine tenths seen once. The trim removed 0 bases at V and 10 bases at J, leaving 3 bases unmatched. This CDR3 is 15 amino acids long. Germline V gene sequence: CDR1 MNHEY, CDR2 SVGAGI. The source material was PBMCs or T cells enriched from blood (not recorded which). The origin of this receptor is a woman aged 30 to 39 who had recovered from COVID-19. The chain has TRBV6-5 and TRBJ2-1, with TRBD2 matching 13 bases. The CDR3 DNA is TGTGCCAGCAGTTACTCCGGGACTAGCGGGACCGAGCAGTTCTTC. Protein: CASSYSGTSGTEQFF.